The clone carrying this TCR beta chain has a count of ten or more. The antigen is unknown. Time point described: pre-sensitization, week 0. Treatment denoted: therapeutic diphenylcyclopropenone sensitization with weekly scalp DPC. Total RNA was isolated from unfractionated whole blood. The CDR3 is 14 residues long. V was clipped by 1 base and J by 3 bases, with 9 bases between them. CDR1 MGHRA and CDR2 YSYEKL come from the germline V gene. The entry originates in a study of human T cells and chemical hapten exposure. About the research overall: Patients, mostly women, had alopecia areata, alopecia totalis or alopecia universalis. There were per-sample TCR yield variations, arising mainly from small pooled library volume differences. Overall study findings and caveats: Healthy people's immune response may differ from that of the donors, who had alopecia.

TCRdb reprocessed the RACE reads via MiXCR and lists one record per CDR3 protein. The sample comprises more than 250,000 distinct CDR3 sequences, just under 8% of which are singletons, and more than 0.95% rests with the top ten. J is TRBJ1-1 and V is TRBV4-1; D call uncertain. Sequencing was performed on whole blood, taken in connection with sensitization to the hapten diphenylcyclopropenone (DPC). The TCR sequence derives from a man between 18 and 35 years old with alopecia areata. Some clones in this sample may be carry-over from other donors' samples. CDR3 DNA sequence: TGCGCCAGCAGCCAAGCGAACAGCTACACTGAAGCTTTCTTT. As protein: CASSQANSYTEAFF.